This passage covers 26 T cell receptor beta chains from one sample sequenced in a study of T cells after yellow fever vaccination. Each CDR3 protein gets one entry after TCRdb re-called the 5' RACE reads with MiXCR. The data show 40,000 to 50,000 distinct CDR3 sequences, 5% to 7% seen once. Here the sequenced sample was PBMCs, either bulk or a sorted T-cell subset (CD4+, CD8+, memory, or dextramer-sorted; not recorded which), taken 45 days after the yellow fever booster vaccination. The receptors originated from a man aged 25 to 45 who received the YFV17D yellow fever vaccine.

This clonotype was picked up many times. V and J are TRBV3-1 and TRBJ1-5; the D is unclear. The V and J ends lost 0 bases and 6 bases respectively, with 12 bases between them. This CDR3 comprises 15 residues. Germline lookup yields CDR1 LGHDT and CDR2 YNNKEL (reference sequence). The CDR3 region is CASSQDGRGSQPQHF. The DNA of the CDR3 is TGTGCCAGCAGCCAAGATGGACGGGGTAGTCAGCCCCAGCATTTT.

This clonotype was counted a few times. V usage is TRBV27 and J usage is TRBJ2-7; TRBD2 might be the D (5 bases). This CDR3 contains 14 residues. The germline CDR1 and CDR2 sequences are MNHEY and SMNVEV (reference sequence). Trimming pared 7 bases from V and 2 bases from J, leaving 15 bases between. The CDR3 coding sequence is TGTGCCAGCACCCCGGTCGGAGGTCCCTACGAGCAGTACTTC. Its translation: CASTPVGGPYEQYF.

This clonotype was observed at least ten times. This chain joins TRBV19 and TRBJ1-5; D not resolved. In germline, CDR1 is LNHDA, CDR2 SQIVND (reference sequence). V lost 1 base and J lost 2, with 12 bases in between. There are 16 residues in the CDR3. The CDR3 region has the DNA TGTGCCAGTAGTATAGCTGGGTTAAGGGGCAATCAGCCCCAGCATTTT. It translates to CASSIAGLRGNQPQHF.

The chain carries TRBV20-1 and TRBJ2-1; TRBD1 agrees at 8 bases. The germline CDR1 and CDR2 sequences are DFQATT and SNEGSKA (reference sequence). Unmatched junction bases numbered 11, after V lost 6 bases and J lost 4 bases. The CDR3 sequence is 15 residues long. The CDR3 DNA sequence: TGCAGTGCAGACACGACAGGGGCTAATTACAATGAGCAGTTCTTC. Translation gives CSADTTGANYNEQFF.

This clonotype was observed many times. V is TRBV12-3 or TRBV12-4 and J is TRBJ1-4, with D unresolved. This CDR3 is 14 amino acids long. With 2 bases removed from V and 8 bases from J, the gap between germline ends came to 12 bases. The CDR3 loop reads CASSLLAGGEKLFF. CDR3 nucleotide sequence: TGTGCCAGCAGTTTATTGGCTGGAGGGGAAAAACTGTTTTTT.

This chain joins TRBV4-2 and TRBJ2-7, with 7 nucleotides matching TRBD2. Germline CDR1 is LGHNA and CDR2 is YNFKEQ. The CDR3 is 14 residues long. J was trimmed by 2 bases and V by 2 bases; bases with no gene match: 3. The CDR3 protein is CASSQTSEAYEQYF. CDR3 bases: TGTGCCAGCAGCCAAACTAGCGAGGCCTACGAGCAGTACTTC.

V gene TRBV6-2 or TRBV6-3 combines with J gene TRBJ2-5; D may be TRBD2 (6 bases). CDR3 length: 14 amino acids. V was shortened by 7 bases and J by 5 bases, with 17 bases between the two germline ends. The germline V gene has CDR1 MNHEY and CDR2 SVGEGT. CDR3 sequence: CASIHETRRETQYF. The CDR3 DNA is TGTGCCAGCATCCACGAGACTAGACGGGAGACCCAGTACTTC.

Concerning this clonotype: A much bigger clone sits one base away, suggesting this may be a read error. This sequence joins TRBV24-1 and TRBJ2-7, with TRBD2 as a possible D gene (6 bases). Germline CDR1 reads KGHDR; CDR2 reads SFDVKD. The CDR3 sequence is 13 residues long. V dropped 6 bases and J dropped 4 bases, with 12 bases sitting between them. CDR3 sequence reads: CATSPGALYEQYF. CDR3 DNA sequence: TGTGCCACCAGTCCGGGAGCTTTATACGAGCAGTACTTC.

This clonotype occurred many times. V is TRBV7-9 and J is TRBJ2-7; TRBD2 might be the D (5 bases). Trimming pared 5 bases from V and 3 bases from J, leaving 8 bases between. Germline V lookup: CDR1 SEHNR, CDR2 FQNEAQ (reference sequence). The CDR3 is 12 amino acids. DNA for the CDR3: TGTGCCAGCAGCCCTAGCCACTACGAGCAGTACTTC. This codes for CASSPSHYEQYF. Supplemented by reference TRBV7-9 and TRBJ2-7, the full variable domain reads DTGVSQNPRHKITKRGQNVTFRCDPISEHNRLYWYRQTLGQGPEFLTYFQNEAQLEKSRLLSDRFSAERPKGSFSTLEIQRTEQGDSAMYLCASSPSHYEQYFGPGTRLTVT.

This clonotype was counted a few times. The chain couples TRBV19 to TRBJ2-1; possibly TRBD1 or TRBD2 for D (5 bases each). V was clipped by 3 bases and J by 8 bases, with 20 bases between them. There are 16 residues in the CDR3. Germline V CDR1 and CDR2: LNHDA, SQIVND (reference sequence). The CDR3 sequence: CASSMLGTVGPHEQFF. The DNA for the CDR3 is TGTGCCAGTAGTATGCTAGGGACGGTAGGGCCCCATGAGCAGTTCTTC.

In this sample, this clonotype turned up many times. The genes are TRBV10-3 and TRBJ2-7, with a weak D call TRBD2 (5 bases). Germline V gives CDR1 ENHRY, CDR2 SYGVKD. V lost 5 bases, J lost 3 bases, and 14 bases lay in between. CDR3 length: 14 amino acids. The CDR3 DNA is TGTGCCATCAGTTACACCGACGGGGACTACGAGCAGTACTTC. Translating gives CAISYTDGDYEQYF.

This clonotype was seen only a few times. The rearrangement links TRBV4-2 to TRBJ2-1; D is possibly TRBD1 or TRBD2 (5 bases each). CDR3 length equals 17 residues. The germline V and J ends were trimmed by 1 base and 9 bases, with 22 bases remaining between them. Germline V gene data show CDR1 as LGHNA and CDR2 as YNFKEQ. CDR3 bases: TGTGCCAGCAGCCAAGGGTCCGGGACGGCTAGGTTAGCTGAGCAGTTCTTC. This sequence encodes CASSQGSGTARLAEQFF.

This clonotype was seen only a few times. This rearrangement joins TRBV11-2 to TRBJ2-7; D is uncertain. CDR3 length: 12 residues. Germline CDR1 reads SGHAT; CDR2 reads FQNNGV. V lost 6 bases, J lost 3 bases, and 9 bases lay in between. CDR3 sequence (DNA): TGTGCCAGCAGTGTAGGGCTCTACGAGCAGTACTTC. Translation: CASSVGLYEQYF.

This clonotype was detected ten times or more. The chain carries TRBV6-5 and TRBJ1-1; maybe TRBD1 (5 bases). The CDR3 covers 15 residues. Trimming removed 8 bases at V and 4 bases at J, with 20 bases between. Germline CDR1 is MNHEY and CDR2 is SVGAGI. The CDR3 spells CASYRPRGGSTEAFF. The DNA of the CDR3 is TGTGCCAGCTATAGGCCCCGGGGGGGGTCCACTGAAGCTTTCTTT.

This clonotype was counted at least ten times. The rearrangement joins TRBV20-1 to TRBJ2-5; 8 nucleotides match TRBD2. The trim removed 6 bases at V and 1 base at J, leaving 7 bases unmatched. This CDR3 is built from 14 residues. The germline CDR1 and CDR2 sequences are DFQATT and SNEGSKA (reference sequence). The CDR3 region is CSATRTSLQETQYF. As DNA, the CDR3 is TGCAGTGCCACTCGGACTAGCCTCCAAGAGACCCAGTACTTC.

This clonotype has at least ten counts. The chain has TRBV7-9 and TRBJ1-5, with unresolved D. V was clipped by 2 bases and J by 7 bases, with 6 bases between them. Germline values: CDR1 SEHNR, CDR2 FQNEAQ (reference sequence). This CDR3 is built from 12 residues. The CDR3 DNA sequence: TGTGCCAGCAGCTTACAGGACCAGCCCCAGCATTTT. Translating gives CASSLQDQPQHF.

The sample holds many counts of this clonotype. The CDR3 DNA reads TGCGCCAGCAGCTTGGGGTTTAGCGGGAGTCTGGATGAGCAGTTCTTC. Its protein is CASSLGFSGSLDEQFF. V and J are TRBV5-1 and TRBJ2-1; TRBD2 agrees at 9 bases. V dropped 0 bases and J dropped 8; count of bases not matched to a gene: 9. CDR1 is SGHRS and CDR2 is YFSETQ in the germline V gene. The CDR3 extends over 16 amino acids.

This clonotype was recorded at least ten times. The chain carries TRBV9 and TRBJ2-1; TRBD2 agrees at 8 bases. The CDR3 has 14 residues. Germline trimming cut 4 bases from V and 7 bases from J; bases unmatched to any gene: 7. CDR1 and CDR2 from the germline V gene are SGDLS and YYNGEE. CDR3 bases: TGTGCCAGCAGCCCGGGACTAGGACAGAATGAGCAGTTCTTC. Its translation: CASSPGLGQNEQFF.

In this sample, this clonotype turned up many times. This chain joins TRBV5-1 and TRBJ2-7; D is uncertain. The V gene lost 0 bases and the J gene lost 1 base, with 8 bases spanning the gap. Germline V gives CDR1 SGHRS, CDR2 YFSETQ. The CDR3 consists of 14 residues. CDR3 DNA sequence: TGCGCCAGCAGCTTGGCTTCCGGATCCTACGAGCAGTACTTC. This translates into CASSLASGSYEQYF.

This clonotype was detected many times. The rearrangement joins TRBV7-2 to TRBJ2-5; D is possibly TRBD2 (6 bases). V was trimmed by 3 bases and J by 7 bases, leaving 6 bases between them. The V gene's germline CDR1 is SGHTA and CDR2 FQGNSA. The CDR3 sequence is 11 residues long. The CDR3 here is CASSLRGTQYF. The CDR3 nucleotides are TGTGCCAGCAGCTTGCGGGGGACCCAGTACTTC.

The chain uses TRBV20-1 and TRBJ1-2; no clear D. Trimming removed 6 bases from V and 3 bases from J, with 14 bases in between. The germline CDR1 and CDR2 sequences are DFQATT and SNEGSKA (reference sequence). The CDR3 is 13 amino acids. CDR3 coding DNA: TGCAGTGCCGACCCCGGCGCGTACTATGGCTACACCTTC. Amino acids: CSADPGAYYGYTF.

This clonotype has a count of ten or more. The rearrangement links TRBV19 to TRBJ1-1; TRBD1 aligns across 10 bases. The CDR3 runs 14 residues. Germline-derived CDR1 and CDR2 are LNHDA and SQIVND (reference sequence). V trimming: 3 bases; J trimming: 5 bases; junction bases outside the gene matches: 3. The CDR3 coding sequence is TGTGCCAGTAGTATCTGGACAGGGGGGACTGAAGCTTTCTTT. Amino acid sequence: CASSIWTGGTEAFF. The full variable domain, in which reference TRBV19 and TRBJ1-1 provide the parts outside the CDR3, is DGGITQSPKYLFRKEGQNVTLSCEQNLNHDAMYWYRQDPGQGLRLIYYSQIVNDFQKGDIAEGYSVSREKKESFPLTVTSAQKNPTAFYLCASSIWTGGTEAFFGQGTRLTVV.

This sequence joins TRBV5-1 and TRBJ2-7; 7 nucleotides align to TRBD1. The CDR3 is made up of 14 amino acids. Looked up from germline, CDR1 is SGHRS and CDR2 is YFSETQ. J was trimmed by 6 bases and V by 5 bases; bases with no gene match: 11. The CDR3 loop is CASSGGTAKGEQYF. The CDR3 DNA is TGCGCCAGCAGTGGTGGGACAGCCAAGGGCGAGCAGTACTTC.

This clonotype showed up just a few times. This rearrangement joins TRBV5-4 to TRBJ2-7; tentatively, D is TRBD1 (6 bases). Germline V lookup: CDR1 SGHNT, CDR2 YYREEE (reference sequence). Trimming removed 4 bases from V and 4 bases from J, with 15 bases in between. The CDR3 covers 14 residues. The CDR3 is CASSADSLAYEQYF. As DNA, the CDR3 is TGTGCCAGCAGCGCGGACAGCCTCGCATACGAGCAGTACTTC.

The chain links TRBV29-1 to TRBJ2-3, with 7 nucleotides matching TRBD1. CDR3 length equals 14 residues. With 5 bases clipped from V and 3 bases from J, the junction kept 8 bases outside the gene matches. Germline V gives CDR1 SQVTM, CDR2 ANQGSEA. For the CDR3, the DNA is TGCAGCGTTTTAACTAGGGGGCAAACAGATACGCAGTATTTT. Protein: CSVLTRGQTDTQYF.

The table lists this clonotype with many counts. V is TRBV20-1 and J is TRBJ2-7; D unresolved. This CDR3 is built from 12 residues. V lost 3 bases to trimming and J lost 3 bases, with 9 bases between them. Germline V gene data show CDR1 as DFQATT and CDR2 as SNEGSKA (reference sequence). The CDR3 sequence is CSASPTRYEQYF. Written as DNA, the CDR3 is TGCAGTGCTAGCCCAACACGCTACGAGCAGTACTTC.